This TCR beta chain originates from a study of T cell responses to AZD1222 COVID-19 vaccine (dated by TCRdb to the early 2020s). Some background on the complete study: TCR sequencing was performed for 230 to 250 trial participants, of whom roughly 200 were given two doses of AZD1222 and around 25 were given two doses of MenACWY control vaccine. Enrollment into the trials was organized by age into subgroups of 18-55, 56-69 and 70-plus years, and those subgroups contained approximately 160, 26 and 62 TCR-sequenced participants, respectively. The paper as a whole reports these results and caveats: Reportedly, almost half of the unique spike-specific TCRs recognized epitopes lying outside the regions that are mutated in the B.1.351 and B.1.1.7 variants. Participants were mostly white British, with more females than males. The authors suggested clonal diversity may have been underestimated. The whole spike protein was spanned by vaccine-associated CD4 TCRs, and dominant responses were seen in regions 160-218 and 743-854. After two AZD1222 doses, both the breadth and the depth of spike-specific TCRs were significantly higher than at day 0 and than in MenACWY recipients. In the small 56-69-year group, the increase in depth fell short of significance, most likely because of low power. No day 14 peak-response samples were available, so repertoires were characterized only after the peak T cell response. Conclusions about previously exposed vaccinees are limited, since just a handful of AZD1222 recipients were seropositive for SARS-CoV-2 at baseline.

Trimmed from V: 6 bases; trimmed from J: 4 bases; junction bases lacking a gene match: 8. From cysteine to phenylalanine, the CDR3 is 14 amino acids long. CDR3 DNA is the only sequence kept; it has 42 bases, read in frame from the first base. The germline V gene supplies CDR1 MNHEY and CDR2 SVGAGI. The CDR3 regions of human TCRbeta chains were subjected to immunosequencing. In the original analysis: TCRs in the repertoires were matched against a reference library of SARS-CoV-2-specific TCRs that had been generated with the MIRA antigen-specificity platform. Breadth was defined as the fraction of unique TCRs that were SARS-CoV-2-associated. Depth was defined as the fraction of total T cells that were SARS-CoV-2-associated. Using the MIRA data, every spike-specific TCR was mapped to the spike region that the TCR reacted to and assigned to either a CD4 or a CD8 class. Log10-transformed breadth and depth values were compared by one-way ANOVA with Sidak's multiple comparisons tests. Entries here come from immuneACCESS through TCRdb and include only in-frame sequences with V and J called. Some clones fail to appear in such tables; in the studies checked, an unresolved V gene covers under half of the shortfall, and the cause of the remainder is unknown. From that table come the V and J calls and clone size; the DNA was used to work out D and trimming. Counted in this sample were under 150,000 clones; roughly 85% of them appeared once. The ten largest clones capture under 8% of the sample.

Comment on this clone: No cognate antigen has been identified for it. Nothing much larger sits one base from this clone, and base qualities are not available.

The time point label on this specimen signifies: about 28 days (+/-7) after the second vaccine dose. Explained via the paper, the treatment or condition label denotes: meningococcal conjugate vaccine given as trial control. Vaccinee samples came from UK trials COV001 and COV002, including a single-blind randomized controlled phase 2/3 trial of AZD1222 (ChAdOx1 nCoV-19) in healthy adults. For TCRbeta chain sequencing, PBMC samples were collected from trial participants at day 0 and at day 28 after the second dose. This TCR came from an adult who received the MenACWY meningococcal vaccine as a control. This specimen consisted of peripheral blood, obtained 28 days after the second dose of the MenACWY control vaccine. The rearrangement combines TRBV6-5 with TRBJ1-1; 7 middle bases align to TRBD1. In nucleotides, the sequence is TGTGCCAGCAGGGCCTCGACAGGGCTCACTGAAGCTTTCTTT. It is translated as CASRASTGLTEAFF.